The clone carrying this T cell receptor (beta chain) was picked up a small number of times. No antigen is known for it. Libraries were made from TCR beta cDNA, and they carried unique molecular identifiers. T cells numbering roughly 1 to 10 million gave rise to about 540,000 cDNA molecules. TCRdb itself ran the PCR reads through MiXCR, one entry per CDR3 protein. Of 600,000 to 750,000 distinct CDR3 sequences in the sample, 59% are singletons; the top ten hold approximately 10%. This sample was included in a study of post-analysis software for immune sequencing data. Study-level background: Some patients lacked subtype; others had relapsing-remitting, secondary progressive or progressive-relapsing disease. Study-level results: Samples from a shared batch, those prepared together, strongly co-clustered by F measure. Multiple sclerosis patients had significantly lower normalized Chao1 diversity than controls.

The sequence was collected from a girl aged 2 to 10 with multiple sclerosis. The sequenced sample consisted of blood.

This CDR3 reads CATSDFPSGVGWNEQFF. As DNA, the CDR3 is TGTGCCACCAGTGATTTCCCCTCAGGGGTAGGATGGAATGAGCAGTTCTTC. This chain links TRBV24-1 with TRBJ2-1; perhaps TRBD1 as D (6 bases). CDR1 is KGHDR, CDR2 SFDVKD, per germline. The CDR3 extends over 17 amino acids. V lost 1 base, J lost 7 bases, and 19 bases lay in between.